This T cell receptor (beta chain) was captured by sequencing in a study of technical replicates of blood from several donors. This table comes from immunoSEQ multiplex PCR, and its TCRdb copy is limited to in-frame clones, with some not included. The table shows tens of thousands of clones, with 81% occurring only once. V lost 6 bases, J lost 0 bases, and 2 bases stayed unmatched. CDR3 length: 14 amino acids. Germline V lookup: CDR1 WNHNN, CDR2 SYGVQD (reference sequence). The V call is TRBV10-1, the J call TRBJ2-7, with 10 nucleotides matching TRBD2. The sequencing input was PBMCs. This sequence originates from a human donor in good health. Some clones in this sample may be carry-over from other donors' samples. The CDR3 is CASRASGSSYEQYF. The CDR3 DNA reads TGCGCCAGCAGAGCTAGCGGGAGCTCCTACGAGCAGTACTTC.